This T cell receptor (beta chain) comes out of a study of CD8+ T cells in alopecia areata. For this clone: Other DNA sequences from this sample encode an identical CDR3 as well.

The CDR3 loop spans 12 amino acids. Germline V CDR1 and CDR2: KGHSH, LQKENI. The V segment lost 0 bases and the J segment 7 bases; nucleotides outside the gene matches: 0. Sequencing templates came from extracted RNA that was reverse transcribed into cDNA. Method: immunoSEQ multiplex PCR; TCRdb's copy keeps in-frame clones and lacks some. The sample holds about 98,000 clones; roughly 42% are singletons and the top ten take roughly 0.79%. The TCR comes from a human donor with alopecia areata. The sample comprised CD4+ T cells sorted from blood. The chain employs TRBV18 and TRBJ2-7; 7 bases align to TRBD1. The CDR3 sequence is CASSPPTGEQYF. The CDR3 nucleotides read TGTGCCAGCTCACCACCGACAGGGGAGCAGTACTTC.